This T cell receptor (beta chain) was sequenced for a study of T cell responses to AZD1222 COVID-19 vaccine. Sequencing was performed with immunoSEQ multiplex PCR; in TCRdb, only in-frame clones are kept and a portion is missing. In the table there are about 110,000 clones, 70% to 90% of which are singletons. This clone was observed a single time. The receptor comes from an adult who received the AZD1222 COVID-19 vaccine. Sequencing was performed on peripheral blood, taken 28 days after the second AZD1222 dose.

CDR3 in DNA: TGTGCCAGCAGTCTAGGGACGGGCGGCTCTGGAAACACCATATATTTT. Protein: CASSLGTGGSGNTIYF. The J gene is TRBJ1-3, the V gene TRBV28, with D maybe TRBD1 (5 bases). CDR1 is MDHEN and CDR2 is SYDVKM in the germline V gene. The CDR3 is made up of 16 amino acids. V lost 5 bases, J lost 0 bases, and 14 bases lay in between.